This TCR beta chain was observed in a study of cytomegalovirus exposure and HLA in healthy donors. PCR was performed using 60 Vbeta and 13 Jbeta primers. Method: immunoSEQ multiplex PCR; TCRdb's copy keeps in-frame clones and lacks some. The sample lists about 150,000 clones, 75% to 85% occurring once. The germline V and J ends were trimmed by 4 bases and 9 bases, with 20 bases remaining between them. The CDR3 runs to 15 residues. Germline loops: CDR1 SGHRS, CDR2 YFSETQ. This TCR derives from a man aged 25-40 years in good health and CMV-seropositive. The gene calls are TRBV5-1 and TRBJ2-1; maybe TRBD2 (6 bases). The sample comprised PBMCs. The CDR3 sequence: CASSGVGAGLSEQFF. Here the CDR3 DNA reads TGCGCCAGCAGCGGGGTTGGGGCGGGGTTGAGTGAGCAGTTCTTC. Filled out from reference TRBV5-1 and TRBJ2-1, the complete variable domain reads KAGVTQTPRYLIKTRGQQVTLSCSPISGHRSVSWYQQTPGQGLQFLFEYFSETQRNKGNFPGRFSGRQFSNSRSEMNVSTLELGDSALYLCASSGVGAGLSEQFFGPGTRLTVL.